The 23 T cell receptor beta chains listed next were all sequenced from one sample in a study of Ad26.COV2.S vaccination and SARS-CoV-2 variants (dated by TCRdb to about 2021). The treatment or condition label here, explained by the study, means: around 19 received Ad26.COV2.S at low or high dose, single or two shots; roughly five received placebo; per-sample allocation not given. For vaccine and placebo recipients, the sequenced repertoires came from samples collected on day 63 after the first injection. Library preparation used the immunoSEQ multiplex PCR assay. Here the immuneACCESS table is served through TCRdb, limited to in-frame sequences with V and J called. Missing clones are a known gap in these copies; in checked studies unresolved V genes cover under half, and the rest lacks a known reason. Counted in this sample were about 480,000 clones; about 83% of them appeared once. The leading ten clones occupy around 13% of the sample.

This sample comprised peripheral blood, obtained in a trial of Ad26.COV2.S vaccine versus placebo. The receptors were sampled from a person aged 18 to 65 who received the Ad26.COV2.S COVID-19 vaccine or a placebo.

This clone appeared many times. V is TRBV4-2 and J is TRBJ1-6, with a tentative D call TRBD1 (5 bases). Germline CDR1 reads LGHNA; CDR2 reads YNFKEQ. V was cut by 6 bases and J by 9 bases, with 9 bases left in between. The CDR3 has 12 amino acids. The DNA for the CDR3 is TGTGCCAGCAGGGGGCCTGGTTCACCCCTCCACTTT. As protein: CASRGPGSPLHF.

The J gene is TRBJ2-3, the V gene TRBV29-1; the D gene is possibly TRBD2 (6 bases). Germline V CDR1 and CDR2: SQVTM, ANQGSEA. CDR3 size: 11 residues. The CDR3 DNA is TGCAGTTTGGCGGGATCAGATACGCAGTATTTT. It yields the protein CSLAGSDTQYF.

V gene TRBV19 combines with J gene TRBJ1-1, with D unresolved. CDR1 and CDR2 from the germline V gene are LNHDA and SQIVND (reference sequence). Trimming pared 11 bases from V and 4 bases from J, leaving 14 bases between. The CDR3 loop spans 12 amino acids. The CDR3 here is CACGRARTEAFF. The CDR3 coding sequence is TGTGCCTGCGGACGGGCGCGCACTGAAGCTTTCTTT.

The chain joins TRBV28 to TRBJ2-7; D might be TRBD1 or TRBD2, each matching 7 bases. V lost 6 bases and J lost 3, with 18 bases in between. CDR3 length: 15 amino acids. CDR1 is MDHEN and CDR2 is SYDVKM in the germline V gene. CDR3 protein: CASSLTGRVFYEQYF. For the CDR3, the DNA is TGTGCCAGCAGCCTGACAGGGAGGGTCTTCTACGAGCAGTACTTC.

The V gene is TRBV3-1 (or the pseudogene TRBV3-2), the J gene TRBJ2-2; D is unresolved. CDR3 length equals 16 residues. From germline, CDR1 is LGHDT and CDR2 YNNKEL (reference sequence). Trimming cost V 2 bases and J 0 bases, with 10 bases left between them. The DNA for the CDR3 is TGTGCCAGCAGCCAAATCGGCAGCCCGAACACCGGGGAGCTGTTTTTT. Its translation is CASSQIGSPNTGELFF.

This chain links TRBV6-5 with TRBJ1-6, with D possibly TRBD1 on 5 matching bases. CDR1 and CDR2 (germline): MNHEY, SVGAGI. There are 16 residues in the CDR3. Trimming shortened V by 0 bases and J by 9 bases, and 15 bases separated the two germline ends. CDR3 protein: CASSYSGPSPSSPLHF. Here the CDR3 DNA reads TGTGCCAGCAGTTACTCGGGGCCATCCCCTAGTTCACCCCTCCACTTT.

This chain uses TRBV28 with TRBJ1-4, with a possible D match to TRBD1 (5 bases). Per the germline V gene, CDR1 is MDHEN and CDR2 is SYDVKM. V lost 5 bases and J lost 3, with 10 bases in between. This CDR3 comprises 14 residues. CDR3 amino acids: CASSVGGPNEKLFF. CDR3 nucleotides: TGTGCCAGCAGTGTTGGGGGACCTAATGAAAAACTGTTTTTT.

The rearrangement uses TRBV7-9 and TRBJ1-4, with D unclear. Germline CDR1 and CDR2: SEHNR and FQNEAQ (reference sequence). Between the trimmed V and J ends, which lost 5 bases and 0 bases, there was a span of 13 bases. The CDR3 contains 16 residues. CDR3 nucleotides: TGTGCCAGCAGCGCGCGACCCCGTGCAACTAATGAAAAACTGTTTTTT. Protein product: CASSARPRATNEKLFF.

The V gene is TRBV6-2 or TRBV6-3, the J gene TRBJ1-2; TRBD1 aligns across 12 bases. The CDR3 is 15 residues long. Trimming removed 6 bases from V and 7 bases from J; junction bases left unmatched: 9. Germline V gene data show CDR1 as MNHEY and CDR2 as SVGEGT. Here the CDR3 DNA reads TGTGCCAGCAGCCAGGGACAGGGGGCTCGGAGTGGCTACACCTTC. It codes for CASSQGQGARSGYTF.

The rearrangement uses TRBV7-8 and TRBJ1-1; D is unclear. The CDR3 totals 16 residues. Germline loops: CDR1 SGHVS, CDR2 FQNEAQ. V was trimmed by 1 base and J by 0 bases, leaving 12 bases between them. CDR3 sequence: CASSLGAWSVNTEAFF. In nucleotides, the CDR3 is TGTGCCAGCAGCTTAGGGGCTTGGTCAGTGAACACTGAAGCTTTCTTT.

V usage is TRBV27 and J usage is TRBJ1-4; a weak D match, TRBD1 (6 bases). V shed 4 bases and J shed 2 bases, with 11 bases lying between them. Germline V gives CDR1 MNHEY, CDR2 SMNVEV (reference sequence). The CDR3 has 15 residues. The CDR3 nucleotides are TGTGCCAGCAGTTGGGGGGGGCGGACTAATGAAAAACTGTTTTTT. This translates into CASSWGGRTNEKLFF.

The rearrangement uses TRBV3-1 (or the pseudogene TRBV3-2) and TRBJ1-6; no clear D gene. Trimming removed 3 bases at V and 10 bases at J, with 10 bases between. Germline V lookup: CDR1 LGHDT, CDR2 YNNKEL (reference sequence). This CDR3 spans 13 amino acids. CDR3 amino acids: CASSQSGNSPLHF. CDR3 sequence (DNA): TGTGCCAGCAGCCAGTCCGGGAACTCACCCCTCCACTTT.

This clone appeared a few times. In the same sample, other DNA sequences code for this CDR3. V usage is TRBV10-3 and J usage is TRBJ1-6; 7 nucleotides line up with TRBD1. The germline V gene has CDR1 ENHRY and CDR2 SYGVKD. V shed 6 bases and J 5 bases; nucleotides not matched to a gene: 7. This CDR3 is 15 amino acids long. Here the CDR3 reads CAIRETGQDNSPLHF. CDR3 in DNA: TGTGCCATCAGGGAAACCGGACAGGATAATTCACCCCTCCACTTT.

In DNA, the CDR3 is TGCGCCAGCTCAAGGGGACTAACGACTTCCTACGAGCAGTACTTC. This gives the protein CASSRGLTTSYEQYF. This chain connects TRBV5-1 to TRBJ2-7; 7 nucleotides match TRBD2. J was trimmed by 1 base and V by 7 bases; bases with no gene match: 11. Germline assignment: CDR1 SGHRS and CDR2 YFSETQ. The CDR3 sequence is 15 residues long.

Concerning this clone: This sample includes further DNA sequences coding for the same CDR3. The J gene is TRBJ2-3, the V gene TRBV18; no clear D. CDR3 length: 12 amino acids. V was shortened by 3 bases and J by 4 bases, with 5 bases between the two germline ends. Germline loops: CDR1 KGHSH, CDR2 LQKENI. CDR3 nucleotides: TGTGCCAGCTCACCCAGCCCAGATACGCAGTATTTT. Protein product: CASSPSPDTQYF. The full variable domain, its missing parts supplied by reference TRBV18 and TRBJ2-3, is NAGVMQNPRHLVRRRGQEARLRCSPMKGHSHVYWYRQLPEEGLKFMVYLQKENIIDESGMPKERFSAEFPKEGPSILRIQQVVRGDSAAYFCASSPSPDTQYFGPGTRLTVL.

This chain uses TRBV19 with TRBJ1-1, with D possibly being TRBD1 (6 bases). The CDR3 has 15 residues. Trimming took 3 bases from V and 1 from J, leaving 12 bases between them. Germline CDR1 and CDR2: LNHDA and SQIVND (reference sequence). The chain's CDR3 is CASSIRGTENTEAFF. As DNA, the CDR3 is TGTGCCAGTAGTATTAGGGGGACTGAGAACACTGAAGCTTTCTTT.

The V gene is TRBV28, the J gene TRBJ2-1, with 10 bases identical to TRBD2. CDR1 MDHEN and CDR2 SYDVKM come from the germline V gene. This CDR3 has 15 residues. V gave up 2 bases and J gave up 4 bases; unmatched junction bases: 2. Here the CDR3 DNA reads TGTGCCAGCAGTTTACTAGCGGGAGAATACAATGAGCAGTTCTTC. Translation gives CASSLLAGEYNEQFF.

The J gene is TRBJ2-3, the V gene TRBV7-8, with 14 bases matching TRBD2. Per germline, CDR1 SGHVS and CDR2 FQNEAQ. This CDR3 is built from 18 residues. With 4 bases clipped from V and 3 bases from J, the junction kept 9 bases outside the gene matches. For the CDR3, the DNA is TGTGCCAGCAGCTCCAGACTAGCGGGAGGGGTCTCTACAGATACGCAGTATTTT. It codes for CASSSRLAGGVSTDTQYF. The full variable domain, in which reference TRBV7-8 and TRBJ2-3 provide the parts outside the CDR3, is GAGVSQSPRYKVAKRGQDVALRCDPISGHVSLFWYQQALGQGPEFLTYFQNEAQLDKSGLPSDRFFAERPEGSVSTLKIQRTQQEDSAVYLCASSSRLAGGVSTDTQYFGPGTRLTVL.

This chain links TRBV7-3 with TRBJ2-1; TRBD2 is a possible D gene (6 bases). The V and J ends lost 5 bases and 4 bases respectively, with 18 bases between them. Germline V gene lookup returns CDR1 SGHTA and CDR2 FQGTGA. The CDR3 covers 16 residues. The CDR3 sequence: CASSPGGSGLYNEQFF. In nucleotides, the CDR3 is TGTGCCAGCAGCCCCGGGGGTAGCGGACTTTACAATGAGCAGTTCTTC. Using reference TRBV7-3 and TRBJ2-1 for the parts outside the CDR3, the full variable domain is GAGVSQTPSNKVTEKGKYVELRCDPISGHTALYWYRQSLGQGPEFLIYFQGTGAADDSGLPNDRFFAVRPEGSVSTLKIQRTERGDSAVYLCASSPGGSGLYNEQFFGPGTRLTVL.

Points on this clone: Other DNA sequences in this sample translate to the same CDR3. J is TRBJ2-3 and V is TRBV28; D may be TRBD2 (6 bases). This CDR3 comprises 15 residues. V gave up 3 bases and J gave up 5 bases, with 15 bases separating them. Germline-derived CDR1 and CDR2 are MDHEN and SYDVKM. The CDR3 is CASSFFGGRGDTQYF. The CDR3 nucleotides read TGTGCCAGCAGTTTTTTCGGAGGGCGGGGAGATACGCAGTATTTT.

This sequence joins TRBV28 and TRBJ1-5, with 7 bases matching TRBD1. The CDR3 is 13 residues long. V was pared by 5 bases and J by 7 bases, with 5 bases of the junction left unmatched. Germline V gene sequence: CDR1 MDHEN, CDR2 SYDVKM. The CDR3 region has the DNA TGTGCCAGCAGTGTGACAGGGCGACAGCCCCAGCATTTT. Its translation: CASSVTGRQPQHF.

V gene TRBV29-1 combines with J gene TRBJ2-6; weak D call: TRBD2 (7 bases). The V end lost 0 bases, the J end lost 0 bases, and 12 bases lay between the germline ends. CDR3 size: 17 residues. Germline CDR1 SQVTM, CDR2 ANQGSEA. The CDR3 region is CSVEDRGRASGANVLTF. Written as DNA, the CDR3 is TGCAGCGTTGAAGATAGGGGGAGGGCCTCTGGGGCCAACGTCCTGACTTTC.

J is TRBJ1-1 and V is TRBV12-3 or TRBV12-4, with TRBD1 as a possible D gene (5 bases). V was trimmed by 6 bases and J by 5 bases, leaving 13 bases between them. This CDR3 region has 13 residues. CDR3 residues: CASRTQAGTEAFF. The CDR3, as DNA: TGTGCCAGCAGGACACAGGCCGGGACTGAAGCTTTCTTT.